The entry that follows covers one TCR beta chain sequence. Antigen unknown. Recent acute infections and vaccinations were absent in the healthy HIV-negative adult donors. The sample is drawn from a study of shared clonotypes between healthy human individuals. Study conclusions and caveats: On the whole, naive subsets had larger estimated richness than memory subsets had.

The V and J ends lost 5 bases and 0 bases, in that order; junction bases with no gene match: 6. The germline V gene has CDR1 SEHNR and CDR2 FQNEAQ (reference sequence). This CDR3 has 16 residues. TCRdb's copy holds only in-frame clones and misses some; the assay was immunoSEQ multiplex PCR. Of some 2.3 million clones in the sample, about 92% were seen once. Input material: naive CD4+ T cells from PBMCs. Documented subset: CD45RA+ positively selected. The TCR sequence derives from a man aged 18-30 years in good health. Some clones in this sample may be carry-over from other donors' samples. The genes are TRBV7-9 and TRBJ2-7; TRBD2 matches 11 bases. The chain's CDR3 is CASSLQTSGTSYEQYF. The CDR3 DNA is TGTGCCAGCAGCCTCCAGACTAGCGGGACCTCCTACGAGCAGTACTTC.